These T cell receptor beta chains were read from a single sample in a study of cytomegalovirus exposure and HLA in healthy donors. Profiling relied on immunoSEQ multiplex PCR, and the TCRdb table lists in-frame clones only, not all of them. The data contain around 300,000 clones, 70% to 90% of them singletons. Sequencing was done on a sample of PBMCs. Receptors originate from a man under 40 in good health and CMV-seronegative. Each CDR3 is given with its conserved first and last residue. D genes are given only for firm matches. Size is stated for part of the rows, as once, few or many counts, or as a class when the clone is expanded.

TRBJ2-3 . TRBV5-6 . CASSFGENTQYF TGTGCCAGCAGCTTCGGGGAGAATACGCAGTATTTT
TRBJ2-7 . TRBV14 TRBD1 CASSHPGQGTYEQYF TGTGCCAGCAGCCATCCGGGACAGGGAACCTACGAGCAGTACTTC
TRBJ2-5 . TRBV19 TRBD2 CASTSPRGASGQETQYF TGTGCCAGTACCTCGCCCCGAGGGGCTAGCGGGCAAGAGACCCAGTACTTC
TRBJ2-1 . TRBV27 TRBD1 CASSLGTGGSYNEQFF TGTGCCAGCAGTCTCGGGACAGGGGGCTCCTACAATGAGCAGTTCTTC
TRBJ1-1 . TRBV5-1 . CASSLESVMDTTEAFF TGCGCCAGCAGCTTGGAGTCGGTAATGGACACCACTGAAGCTTTCTTT
TRBJ1-3 . TRBV6-6 TRBD1 CASTLTGGANTIYF TGTGCCAGCACTCTAACAGGGGGCGCTAACACCATATATTTT
TRBJ2-1 . TRBV10-1 . CASSESGTYNEQFF TGCGCCAGCAGTGAGTCGGGGACTTACAATGAGCAGTTCTTC
TRBJ1-1 . TRBV5-4 . CASRSQTLNTEAFF TGTGCCAGCAGATCCCAGACATTGAACACTGAAGCTTTCTTT
TRBJ2-7 . TRBV5-1 . CASSPTVSYEQYF TGCGCCAGCAGCCCGACAGTCTCCTACGAGCAGTACTTC
TRBJ2-1 . TRBV19 TRBD1 CASSILQGANYNEQFF TGTGCCAGTAGTATCCTACAGGGGGCGAATTACAATGAGCAGTTCTTC
TRBJ1-2 . TRBV15 . CATSEGKGYTF TGTGCCACTTCGGAGGGGAAAGGCTACACCTTC
TRBJ1-5 . TRBV19 . CASSITPTGNQPQHF TGTGCCAGTAGTATTACCCCCACAGGGAATCAGCCCCAGCATTTT
TRBJ1-4 . TRBV5-6 . CASSYKDRSNEKLFF TGTGCCAGCAGCTACAAGGACAGATCTAATGAAAAACTGTTTTTT
TRBJ2-5 . TRBV5-1 TRBD2 CASSSTSGGSGTQYF TGCGCCAGCAGCTCGACTAGCGGGGGTTCGGGGACCCAGTACTTC
TRBJ2-3 . TRBV18 . CASSPRGDIGDTQYF TGTGCCAGCTCACCAAGAGGGGACATAGGGGATACGCAGTATTTT
TRBJ2-2 . TRBV27 TRBD2 CASKWTSGGTGELFF TGTGCCAGCAAGTGGACTAGCGGGGGGACCGGGGAGCTGTTTTTT
TRBJ2-2 once TRBV7-7 . CASSLKGRGTGELFF TGTGCCAGCAGCTTAAAGGGGCGCGGCACCGGGGAGCTGTTTTTT
TRBJ2-3 . TRBV18 TRBD2 CASSPPAGGHDTQYF TGTGCCAGCTCACCACCGGCGGGGGGGCATGATACGCAGTATTTT
TRBJ1-2 . TRBV29-1 TRBD1 CSVFDRGLWGYTF TGCAGCGTTTTCGACAGGGGGCTATGGGGCTACACCTTC
TRBJ2-1 . TRBV6-1 . CASSEDRVSYNEQFF TGTGCCAGCAGTGAAGACAGGGTCTCCTACAATGAGCAGTTCTTC
TRBJ2-3 . TRBV6-1 TRBD1 CASSYGTGGTDTQYF TGTGCCAGCAGCTACGGGACAGGCGGCACAGATACGCAGTATTTT
TRBJ2-3 once TRBV29-1 TRBD1 CSVEGDRGITDTQYF TGCAGCGTTGAAGGGGACAGGGGGATCACAGATACGCAGTATTTT
TRBJ2-3 once TRBV4-3 TRBD2 CASSQDWRGIVTDTQYF TGCGCCAGCAGCCAAGATTGGCGGGGGATAGTCACAGATACGCAGTATTTT
TRBJ2-1 . TRBV7-9 TRBD1 CASSADRGDEQFF TGTGCCAGCAGCGCAGACAGGGGTGATGAGCAGTTCTTC
TRBJ1-1 . TRBV7-8 . CASRKGRGSSNTEAFF TGTGCCAGCAGAAAAGGGAGGGGCAGTTCGAACACTGAAGCTTTCTTT
TRBJ2-1 . TRBV10-3 TRBD2 CAISESRGGFIYNEQFF TGTGCCATCAGTGAGTCCCGGGGGGGCTTTATATACAATGAGCAGTTCTTC
TRBJ2-7 few TRBV11-2 . CASSKDTYYEQYF TGTGCCAGCAGTAAAGACACGTACTACGAGCAGTACTTC
TRBJ2-7 . TRBV15 . CATSRDVGAHEQYF TGTGCCACCAGCAGAGATGTAGGGGCCCACGAGCAGTACTTC
TRBJ2-7 . TRBV4-3 . CASSLGSGGAPYEQYF TGCGCCAGCAGCCTCGGAAGTGGCGGGGCCCCCTACGAGCAGTACTTC
TRBJ1-2 few TRBV27 . CASSWNSGYGYTF TGTGCCAGCAGTTGGAATAGCGGGTATGGCTACACCTTC
TRBJ2-5 . TRBV7-2 TRBD2 CASSRTSGETQYF TGTGCCAGCAGCCGGACTAGCGGGGAGACCCAGTACTTC
TRBJ2-2 . TRBV7-2 TRBD2 CASSFETRGVGELFF TGTGCCAGCAGCTTTGAAACGCGGGGGGTCGGGGAGCTGTTTTTT
TRBJ2-5 . TRBV5-6 . CASSLLNREETQYF TGTGCCAGCAGCTTGCTCAACAGGGAGGAGACCCAGTACTTC
TRBJ2-1 . TRBV7-9 . CASSPPSSTEQFF TGTGCCAGCAGCCCCCCTAGTTCTACTGAGCAGTTCTTC
TRBJ2-1 medium-sized TRBV29-1 TRBD2 CSVEHPLGSGGVVRAWQFF TGCAGCGTTGAACACCCCTTAGGGAGCGGGGGGGTGGTCAGGGCATGGCAGTTCTTC
TRBJ1-5 . TRBV5-1 TRBD1 CASSLEGQLSNQPQHF TGCGCCAGCAGCTTGGAGGGACAGCTTAGCAATCAGCCCCAGCATTTT
TRBJ1-6 . TRBV4-1 . CASSQGTLNSPLHF TGCGCCAGCAGCCAAGGTACCCTAAACTCACCCCTCCACTTT
TRBJ2-7 . TRBV2 TRBD1 CASSEGQGGPYEQYF TGTGCCAGCAGTGAAGGACAGGGTGGGCCCTACGAGCAGTACTTC
TRBJ1-2 . TRBV27 TRBD1 CASGSTGVGYGYTF TGTGCCAGCGGGTCAACAGGGGTAGGTTATGGCTACACCTTC
TRBJ2-2 . TRBV5-1 TRBD2 CASSLVAGVANTGELFF TGCGCCAGCAGCTTGGTAGCGGGGGTAGCGAACACCGGGGAGCTGTTTTTT
TRBJ2-7 . TRBV7-9 TRBD1 CASSSTGTGESYEQYF TGTGCCAGCAGCTCTACCGGGACAGGGGAGTCCTACGAGCAGTACTTC
TRBJ2-3 . TRBV2 . CASNLNGGLGDTQYF TGTGCCAGCAACCTCAACGGGGGGCTTGGAGATACGCAGTATTTT
TRBJ1-3 . TRBV5-1 . CASSPWTPSDTPGNTIYF TGCGCCAGCAGCCCCTGGACACCCTCGGATACCCCCGGAAACACCATATATTTT
TRBJ2-3 . TRBV7-8 . CASSPMGHLSTDTQYF TGTGCCAGCAGCCCTATGGGACACCTCAGCACAGATACGCAGTATTTT
TRBJ1-2 . TRBV9 . CASTRTVNYGYTF TGTGCCAGCACTCGGACAGTCAACTATGGCTACACCTTC
TRBJ2-5 . TRBV2 . CASPVETQYF TGTGCCAGCCCCGTGGAGACCCAGTACTTC
TRBJ1-2 few TRBV7-2 TRBD1 CASSPVPGQQNYGYTF TGTGCCAGCAGCCCTGTCCCGGGACAGCAAAACTATGGCTACACCTTC
TRBJ2-2 . TRBV5-1 TRBD1 CASSLGTGVTGELFF TGCGCCAGCAGCTTAGGGACAGGGGTCACCGGGGAGCTGTTTTTT
TRBJ1-5 once TRBV10-3 TRBD1 CAISESGTGGNQPQHF TGTGCCATCAGTGAGTCGGGGACAGGGGGCAATCAGCCCCAGCATTTT
TRBJ1-1 . TRBV12-5 TRBD1 CASGTGTEYTEAFF TGTGCTAGTGGTACCGGGACAGAATACACTGAAGCTTTCTTT
TRBJ1-1 few TRBV5-1 TRBD1 CASSSGGARTEAFF TGCGCCAGCAGCTCAGGGGGCGCGAGGACTGAAGCTTTCTTT
TRBJ1-5 . TRBV30 . CAWSVLSGNQPQHF TGTGCCTGGAGTGTACTGTCAGGTAATCAGCCCCAGCATTTT
TRBJ2-1 . TRBV9 TRBD2 CASSATSGGINEQFF TGTGCCAGCAGCGCGACTAGCGGGGGTATCAATGAGCAGTTCTTC
TRBJ1-4 . TRBV30 . CAWSKLGGGEKLFF TGTGCCTGGAGTAAACTCGGGGGTGGTGAAAAACTGTTTTTT